The 4 T cell receptor beta chains below all came from one sample that was sequenced in a study of blood T cell repertoires in COVID-19. Clones were read by immunoSEQ multiplex PCR, and TCRdb kept only the in-frame ones, dropping some. The sample carries 65,000 to 95,000 clones, 85% to 90% recorded once. Sequencing was done on a sample of peripheral blood. These receptors were obtained from a man aged 80 or over with acute or convalescent COVID-19.

The rearrangement uses TRBV24-1 and TRBJ2-3; 10 nucleotides match TRBD1. Trimming cost V 3 bases and J 4 bases; bases outside gene matches: 6. This CDR3 contains 16 residues. Per the germline V gene, CDR1 is KGHDR and CDR2 is SFDVKD. The CDR3 nucleotides are TGTGCCACCAGTGATCCGACAGGGGGCGAGGCAGATACGCAGTATTTT. This translates into CATSDPTGGEADTQYF.

This sequence joins TRBV5-8 and TRBJ1-5, with D uncertain. V was clipped by 4 bases and J by 3 bases, with 14 bases between them. CDR1 and CDR2 (germline): SGHTS, YDEGEE. This CDR3 is built from 15 residues. CDR3 region: CASSVQRVANQPQHF. The CDR3 coding sequence is TGTGCCAGCAGCGTCCAGAGGGTAGCCAATCAGCCCCAGCATTTT.

The rearrangement links TRBV11-2 to TRBJ2-3, with 9 bases lining up with TRBD2. V dropped 5 bases and J dropped 6; count of bases not matched to a gene: 9. Germline CDR1 SGHAT, CDR2 FQNNGV. The CDR3 has 15 residues. The CDR3 sequence is CASSRPASGKDTQYF. DNA for the CDR3: TGTGCCAGCAGCCGTCCGGCTAGCGGGAAGGATACGCAGTATTTT.

This sequence joins TRBV5-4 and TRBJ1-1; D may be TRBD1 (6 bases). This CDR3 spans 15 amino acids. Germline V gives CDR1 SGHNT, CDR2 YYREEE (reference sequence). V lost 6 bases, J lost 0 bases, and 15 bases lay in between. Here the CDR3 reads CASTPGTTMNTEAFF. The CDR3 nucleotides are TGTGCCAGCACCCCAGGGACAACTATGAACACTGAAGCTTTCTTT.